This TCR beta chain was found in a study of T cells in Graves' hyperthyroidism and ophthalmopathy. Looking at the study overall: Peripheral blood was drawn at first diagnosis, prior to all treatment.

General study points: Clonotypes that were expanded in thyroid above 0.001 mostly appeared in blood too.

From RNA transcripts, TCR beta CDR3 regions were amplified. TCR CDR3 regions were first amplified by RT-PCR with HTBI primers. From the multiplex PCR reads, TCRdb called clonotypes with MiXCR, one entry per CDR3 protein. The sample comprises about 360,000 distinct CDR3 sequences, approximately 13% of which are singletons, and more than 20% rests with the top ten. Many counts were recorded for this clonotype. Antigen unknown. From germline, CDR1 is LGHNT and CDR2 FRNRAP. CDR3 length: 16 amino acids. The V gene end was trimmed by 0 bases and the J gene end by 6 bases; junction bases not matched to a gene: 7.

The V gene is TRBV12-5, the J gene TRBJ1-5; 8 bases map to TRBD1. This clonotype was sampled from a young man with Graves' hyperthyroidism that later progressed to Graves' ophthalmopathy. Source material: blood. CDR3 region: CASGLVLAGGGQPQHF. CDR3 sequence (DNA): TGTGCTAGTGGTTTGGTACTGGCAGGGGGCGGTCAGCCCCAGCATTTT.